Presented here are 25 T cell receptor beta chains from one specimen sequenced in a study of CD8 T cells in ankylosing spondylitis. TCRdb re-called the 5' RACE reads through MiXCR, storing one row per CDR3 protein. The sample has some 140,000 distinct CDR3 sequences, approximately 7.3% seen once. The specimen sequenced was blood, either unsorted or a sorted T cell fraction (not recorded which). These receptors were obtained from a female donor with ankylosing spondylitis or in good health (not recorded which).

The sample holds many counts of this clonotype. The rearrangement joins TRBV5-1 to TRBJ2-7; D may be TRBD2 (6 bases). The CDR3 spans 14 residues. Deletions cut 0 bases from V and 3 bases from J, with 10 bases between. Germline CDR1 and CDR2: SGHRS and YFSETQ. CDR3 sequence (DNA): TGCGCCAGCAGCTTGGGGGGACTCAACTACGAGCAGTACTTC. It translates to CASSLGGLNYEQYF.

This clonotype was observed many times. The chain joins TRBV28 to TRBJ2-1, with 10 bases matching TRBD2. The CDR3 covers 15 residues. V was clipped by 1 base and J by 5 bases; unmatched bases: 2. Looked up from germline, CDR1 is MDHEN and CDR2 is SYDVKM. CDR3: CASSLLAGGNNEQFF. The CDR3 nucleotides are TGTGCCAGCAGTTTATTAGCGGGGGGAAACAATGAGCAGTTCTTC. Using reference TRBV28 and TRBJ2-1 for the parts outside the CDR3, the full variable domain is DVKVTQSSRYLVKRTGEKVFLECVQDMDHENMFWYRQDPGLGLRLIYFSYDVKMKEKGDIPEGYSVSREKKERFSLILESASTNQTSMYLCASSLLAGGNNEQFFGPGTRLTVL.

At least ten counts were recorded for this clonotype. This chain links TRBV9 with TRBJ1-2; 9 nucleotides align to TRBD1. The length of the CDR3 is 14 residues. CDR1 is SGDLS, CDR2 YYNGEE, per germline. With V trimmed by 4 bases and J by 6 bases, 7 bases remained unmatched. The CDR3 loop reads CASSRAGTGNGYTF. The CDR3, as DNA: TGTGCCAGCAGCCGAGCCGGGACAGGGAATGGCTACACCTTC. Looking up the rest from reference TRBV9 and TRBJ1-2 gives the full variable domain: DSGVTQTPKHLITATGQRVTLRCSPRSGDLSVYWYQQSLDQGLQFLIQYYNGEERAKGNILERFSAQQFPDLHSELNLSSLELGDSALYFCASSRAGTGNGYTFGSGTRLTVV.

This clonotype has a count of ten or more. The chain recombines TRBV6-2 or TRBV6-3 with TRBJ2-3; possibly TRBD1 or TRBD2 for D (6 bases each). Per germline, CDR1 MNHEY and CDR2 SVGEGT. This CDR3 spans 14 amino acids. V gave up 7 bases and J gave up 5 bases, with 16 bases separating them. DNA of the CDR3: TGTGCCAGCACCGAACCCGGGGGCGAAGATACGCAGTATTTT. This gives the protein CASTEPGGEDTQYF.

This clonotype was counted many times. A junction end diverges from the germline sequence, so it may reflect a read error. The chain has TRBV6-5 and TRBJ2-3, with 7 bases lining up with TRBD1. This CDR3 has 13 residues. Germline CDR1 reads MNHEY; CDR2 reads SVGAGI. DNA of the CDR3: TGTGCCAGCAGTCACTCAGGGGGAAATACGCAGTATTTT. Its translation is CASSHSGGNTQYF.

This clonotype appeared many times. The chain links TRBV9 to TRBJ1-1; D ambiguous. Germline CDR1 is SGDLS and CDR2 is YYNGEE. V was pared by 3 bases and J by 8 bases, with 14 bases between. The CDR3 runs 13 residues. The DNA for the CDR3 is TGTGCCAGCAGCGATCGCCGTTCGGGGGAAGCTTTCTTT. This sequence encodes CASSDRRSGEAFF. The complete variable domain, with remaining parts taken from reference TRBV9 and TRBJ1-1, reads DSGVTQTPKHLITATGQRVTLRCSPRSGDLSVYWYQQSLDQGLQFLIQYYNGEERAKGNILERFSAQQFPDLHSELNLSSLELGDSALYFCASSDRRSGEAFFGQGTRLTVV.

This clonotype showed up many times. The chain couples TRBV27 to TRBJ1-1; TRBD1 aligns across 8 bases. The trim removed 3 bases at V and 6 bases at J, leaving 9 bases unmatched. In germline, CDR1 is MNHEY, CDR2 SMNVEV (reference sequence). The CDR3 loop spans 15 amino acids. CDR3 DNA sequence: TGTGCCAGCAGTTTCATGCAGGGGGCGCAGGCTGAAGCTTTCTTT. It translates to CASSFMQGAQAEAFF.

This clonotype was seen ten or more times. This chain joins TRBV6-5 and TRBJ2-1; 9 bases match TRBD2. This CDR3 spans 16 amino acids. V gave up 4 bases and J gave up 4 bases; unmatched junction bases: 8. Germline lookup yields CDR1 MNHEY and CDR2 SVGAGI. This chain's CDR3 is CASSSKRAGGYNEQFF. The CDR3 nucleotides are TGTGCCAGCAGTTCCAAAAGAGCGGGGGGATACAATGAGCAGTTCTTC.

The chain joins TRBV28 to TRBJ1-3; perhaps TRBD1 as D (5 bases). The germline CDR1 and CDR2 sequences are MDHEN and SYDVKM. The CDR3 runs 14 residues. V was clipped by 8 bases and J by 0 bases, with 11 bases between them. This CDR3 reads CASDGALSGNTIYF. The CDR3 nucleotides are TGTGCCAGCGATGGGGCGCTCTCTGGAAACACCATATATTTT.

This clonotype was observed a few times. The chain couples TRBV18 to TRBJ2-5; D gene uncertain. CDR1 is KGHSH, CDR2 LQKENI, per germline. The CDR3 spans 12 residues. The V end was cut by 1 base, the J end by 4 bases, with 4 bases between. This CDR3 reads CASSPQAETQYF. In DNA form, the CDR3 reads TGTGCCAGCTCACCACAGGCAGAGACCCAGTACTTC.

The V call is TRBV7-3, the J call TRBJ2-6; D remains unclear. V lost 2 bases, J lost 0 bases, and 5 bases lay in between. This CDR3 is 15 amino acids long. The V gene's germline CDR1 is SGHTA and CDR2 FQGTGA. CDR3 region: CASSLQTSGANVLTF. The CDR3 DNA follows: TGTGCCAGCAGCTTACAGACCTCTGGGGCCAACGTCCTGACTTTC.

This clonotype was detected once. V is TRBV24-1 and J is TRBJ2-7, with 9 bases that match TRBD1. The germline CDR1 and CDR2 sequences are KGHDR and SFDVKD. The CDR3 sequence is 15 residues long. Trimming cost V 7 bases and J 6 bases; bases outside gene matches: 12. CDR3 coding DNA: TGTGCCACCAGCTCTCGGACAGGGGTAAGGGTCGAGCAGTACTTC. It codes for CATSSRTGVRVEQYF.

This rearrangement joins TRBV30 to TRBJ1-1; D gene uncertain. V was clipped by 4 bases and J by 6 bases, with 12 bases between them. The CDR3 consists of 12 residues. CDR1 and CDR2 from the germline V gene are GTSNPN and SVGIG (reference sequence). The chain's CDR3 is CAWKFGPPEAFF. The CDR3 region has the DNA TGTGCCTGGAAGTTTGGCCCGCCTGAAGCTTTCTTT.

This clonotype was observed at least ten times. This rearrangement joins TRBV20-1 to TRBJ2-1, with D perhaps assigned TRBD1 or TRBD2 (5 bases each). The germline CDR1 and CDR2 sequences are DFQATT and SNEGSKA (reference sequence). The ends were cut back, 4 bases at V and 0 bases at J, with 13 bases in the middle. The CDR3 spans 15 residues. The CDR3 sequence is CSATLEGSSYNEQFF. The CDR3 nucleotides are TGCAGTGCTACCCTCGAGGGGAGCTCCTACAATGAGCAGTTCTTC.

V is TRBV30 and J is TRBJ2-3; the D gene could be TRBD1 or TRBD2 (6 bases each). V lost 4 bases, J lost 0 bases, and 14 bases lay in between. The CDR3 covers 15 residues. The V gene's germline CDR1 is GTSNPN and CDR2 SVGIG (reference sequence). CDR3 residues: CAWTRGTSSTDTQYF. The CDR3, as DNA: TGTGCCTGGACCCGGGGGACATCTAGCACAGATACGCAGTATTTT. Combining the CDR3 with reference TRBV30 and TRBJ2-3 gives the whole variable domain SQTIHQWPATLVQPVGSPLSLECTVEGTSNPNLYWYRQAAGRGLQLLFYSVGIGQISSEVPQNLSASRPQDRQFILSSKKLLLSDSGFYLCAWTRGTSSTDTQYFGPGTRLTVL.

In its sample, this clonotype was seen many times. This chain connects TRBV20-1 to TRBJ1-4; TRBD1 aligns across 8 bases. The trim removed 4 bases at V and 11 bases at J, leaving 15 bases unmatched. Germline V gene data show CDR1 as DFQATT and CDR2 as SNEGSKA (reference sequence). This CDR3 is built from 15 residues. CDR3 in DNA: TGCAGTGCTACCAGTTCAGGGGGCGGGATTGACAAACTGTTTTTT. Residues: CSATSSGGGIDKLFF.

This clonotype was seen repeatedly, ten times or more. The rearrangement joins TRBV3-1 to TRBJ2-7; D unclear. The germline V and J ends were trimmed by 4 bases and 2 bases, with 12 bases remaining between them. The CDR3 runs to 14 residues. Germline CDR1 and CDR2: LGHDT and YNNKEL (reference sequence). CDR3 loop: CASSPSPGPYEQYF. As DNA, the CDR3 is TGTGCCAGCAGCCCCTCTCCCGGCCCCTACGAGCAGTACTTC.

This clonotype was counted at least ten times. This chain connects TRBV29-1 to TRBJ1-1, with D perhaps TRBD1 (6 bases). The V end lost 6 bases, the J end lost 0 bases, and 17 bases lay between the germline ends. CDR3 length: 15 residues. Germline V gene lookup returns CDR1 SQVTM and CDR2 ANQGSEA. The CDR3 DNA sequence: TGCAGCGTATCAGGGGCCCTGGGCCTGAACACTGAAGCTTTCTTT. Translating it yields CSVSGALGLNTEAFF.

This clonotype came up many times. The rearrangement joins TRBV27 to TRBJ2-3; 9 bases agree with TRBD1. The CDR3 has 14 amino acids. Germline-derived CDR1 and CDR2 are MNHEY and SMNVEV (reference sequence). V was pared by 10 bases and J by 4 bases, with 9 bases of the junction left unmatched. CDR3 DNA sequence: TGTGCCACCCGGCGGGACAGGGCGGCAGATACGCAGTATTTT. Translation gives CATRRDRAADTQYF.

This clonotype has ten or more counts. The rearrangement uses TRBV5-1 and TRBJ2-5; D tentatively reads TRBD1 or TRBD2 (6 bases each). The germline V and J ends were trimmed by 4 bases and 5 bases, with 18 bases remaining between them. The length of the CDR3 is 15 residues. Germline CDR1 is SGHRS and CDR2 is YFSETQ. CDR3 in amino acids: CASSLVWGAEETQYF. CDR3 coding DNA: TGCGCCAGCAGCCTGGTATGGGGGGCCGAGGAGACCCAGTACTTC.

A few counts support this clonotype. The chain joins TRBV6-4 to TRBJ2-1; the D gene is possibly TRBD2 (6 bases). Looked up from germline, CDR1 is MRHNA and CDR2 is SNTAGT. The CDR3 has 13 residues. V lost 7 bases, J lost 9 bases, and 16 bases lay in between. This CDR3 reads CASMRRGLGEQFF. CDR3 in DNA: TGTGCCAGCATGAGGCGGGGACTCGGTGAGCAGTTCTTC.

This clonotype showed up many times. J is TRBJ2-7 and V is TRBV18; TRBD1 matches at 10 bases. Trimming at V came to 3 bases and at J to 5 bases, leaving 7 bases not matched to a gene. This CDR3 has 15 amino acids. Germline V gives CDR1 KGHSH, CDR2 LQKENI. The chain's CDR3 is CASSPTTGGFNEQYF. The CDR3 nucleotides are TGTGCCAGCTCACCTACGACAGGGGGCTTCAACGAGCAGTACTTC.

This clonotype was picked up many times. This CDR3 is CASSLALANEQFF. The CDR3, as DNA: TGTGCCAGCAGCTTAGCGCTAGCCAATGAGCAGTTCTTC. The chain has TRBV7-6 and TRBJ2-1; D is possibly TRBD2 (5 bases). With 0 bases removed from V and 6 bases from J, the gap between germline ends came to 6 bases. Per the germline V gene, CDR1 is SGHVS and CDR2 is FNYEAQ. This CDR3 is 13 amino acids long.

About this clonotype: A clone one base away is much larger, so this may be a read error. CDR3 nucleotides: TGTGCCACCAGCAGAGATCGTGGGGTGAAAGCGACCCAGTACTTC. The encoded protein is CATSRDRGVKATQYF. V and J are TRBV15 and TRBJ2-5, with no clear D. V was cut by 0 bases and J by 7 bases, with 15 bases left in between. Germline V gene lookup returns CDR1 LNHNV and CDR2 YYDKDF (reference sequence). The CDR3 sequence is 15 residues long.

This clonotype has just a few counts. This rearrangement joins TRBV11-3 to TRBJ2-1, with no clear D. Trimming removed 1 base at V and 8 bases at J, with 6 bases between. CDR1 and CDR2 (germline): SGHNT, YENEEA. This CDR3 contains 12 residues. The CDR3 here is CASSLGSDEQFF. The CDR3 coding sequence is TGTGCCAGCAGCTTAGGGAGCGATGAGCAGTTCTTC.